The 3 T cell receptor beta chains reported below all come from one sample, sequenced in a study of breast tumors, draining lymph nodes, adjacent tissues. TCRdb called the multiplex PCR reads again in MiXCR, with one record for every CDR3 protein. The sample yields roughly 70,000 distinct CDR3 sequences, less than 50% seen once. Sequencing was carried out using breast tumor tissue. These receptors all come from a female donor with breast cancer. Some clones in this sample may be carry-over from other donors' samples.

By sample fraction, this clonotype is medium-sized. The chain recombines TRBV10-3 with TRBJ2-7; either TRBD1 or TRBD2 may supply D (5 bases each). Trimming left V 6 bases short and J 0 bases short, with 18 bases between. Germline values: CDR1 ENHRY, CDR2 SYGVKD. CDR3 length: 16 amino acids. The CDR3 DNA reads TGTGCCATCAGGCCCTTCCGGGACCCTTCCTCCTACGAGCAGTACTTC. Amino acid sequence: CAIRPFRDPSSYEQYF.

The J gene is TRBJ1-3, the V gene TRBV2; D not certain. The CDR3 has 17 amino acids. Germline V CDR1 and CDR2: SNHLY, FYNNEI. V lost 6 bases and J 0 bases, leaving 18 bases between the germline ends. CDR3 DNA sequence: TGTGCCAGCAGGGATGGGTTGCAGCAAGGCTCTGGAAACACCATATATTTT. This codes for CASRDGLQQGSGNTIYF.

The sample holds a few counts of this clonotype. Possible read error: a much larger clone is one base away. The J gene is TRBJ2-2, the V gene TRBV5-5, with 7 positions matching TRBD2. The ends lost 4 bases at V and 7 bases at J; junction bases unmatched: 13. The CDR3 length is 16 residues. The germline V gene has CDR1 SGHKS and CDR2 YYEKEE (reference sequence). CDR3 in amino acids: CASSITSASWIGELFF. CDR3 nucleotide sequence: TGTGCCAGCAGCATCACTAGCGCGAGTTGGATCGGGGAGCTGTTTTTT.